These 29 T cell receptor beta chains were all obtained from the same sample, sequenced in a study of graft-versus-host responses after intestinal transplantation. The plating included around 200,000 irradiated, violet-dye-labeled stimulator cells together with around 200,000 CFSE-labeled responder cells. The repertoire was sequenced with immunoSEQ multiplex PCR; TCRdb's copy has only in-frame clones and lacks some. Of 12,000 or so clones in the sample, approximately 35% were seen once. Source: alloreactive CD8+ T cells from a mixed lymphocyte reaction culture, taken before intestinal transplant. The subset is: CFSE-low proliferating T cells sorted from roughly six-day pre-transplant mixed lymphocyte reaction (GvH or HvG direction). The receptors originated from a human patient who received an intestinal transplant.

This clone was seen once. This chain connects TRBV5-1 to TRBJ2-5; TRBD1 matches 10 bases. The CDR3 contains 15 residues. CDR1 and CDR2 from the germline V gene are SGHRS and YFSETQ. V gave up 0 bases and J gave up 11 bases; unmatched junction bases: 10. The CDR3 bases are TGCGCCAGCAGCTTGGAAGGACAGGGGGTGGGTGAGCAGTACTTC. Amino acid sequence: CASSLEGQGVGEQYF. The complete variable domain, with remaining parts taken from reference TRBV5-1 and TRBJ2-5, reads KAGVTQTPRYLIKTRGQQVTLSCSPISGHRSVSWYQQTPGQGLQFLFEYFSETQRNKGNFPGRFSGRQFSNSRSEMNVSTLELGDSALYLCASSLEGQGVGEQYFGPGTRLLVL.

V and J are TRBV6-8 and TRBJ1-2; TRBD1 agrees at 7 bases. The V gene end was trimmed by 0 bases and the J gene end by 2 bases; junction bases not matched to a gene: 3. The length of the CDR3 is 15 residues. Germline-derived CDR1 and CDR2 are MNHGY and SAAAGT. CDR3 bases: TGTGCCAGCAGTTACTCTCCGGGACAGAACTATGGCTACACCTTC. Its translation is CASSYSPGQNYGYTF.

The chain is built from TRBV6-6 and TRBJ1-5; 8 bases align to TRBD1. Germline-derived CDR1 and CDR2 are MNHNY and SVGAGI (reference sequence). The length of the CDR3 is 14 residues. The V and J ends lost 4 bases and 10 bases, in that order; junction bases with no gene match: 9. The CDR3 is CASSFASRGQPQHF. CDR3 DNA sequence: TGTGCCAGCAGTTTTGCATCCAGGGGGCAACCCCAGCATTTT.

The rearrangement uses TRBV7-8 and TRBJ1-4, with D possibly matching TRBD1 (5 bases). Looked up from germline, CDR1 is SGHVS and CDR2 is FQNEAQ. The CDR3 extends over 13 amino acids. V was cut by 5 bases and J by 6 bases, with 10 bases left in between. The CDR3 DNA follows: TGTGCCAGCAGCCCAGGGAATGATGAAAAACTGTTTTTT. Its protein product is CASSPGNDEKLFF.

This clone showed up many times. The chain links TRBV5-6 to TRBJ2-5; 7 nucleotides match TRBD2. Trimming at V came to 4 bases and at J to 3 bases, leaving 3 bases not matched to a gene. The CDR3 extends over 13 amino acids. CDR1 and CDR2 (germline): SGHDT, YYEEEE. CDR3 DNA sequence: TGTGCCAGCAGCATGGGGGGGGAAGAGACCCAGTACTTC. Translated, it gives CASSMGGEETQYF.

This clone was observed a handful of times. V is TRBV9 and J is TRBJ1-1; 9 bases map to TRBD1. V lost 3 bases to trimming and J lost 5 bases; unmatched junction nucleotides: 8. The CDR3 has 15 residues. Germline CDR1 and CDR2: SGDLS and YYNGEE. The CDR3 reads CASSAQGQGGTEAFF. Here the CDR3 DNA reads TGTGCCAGCAGCGCCCAGGGACAGGGTGGAACTGAAGCTTTCTTT.

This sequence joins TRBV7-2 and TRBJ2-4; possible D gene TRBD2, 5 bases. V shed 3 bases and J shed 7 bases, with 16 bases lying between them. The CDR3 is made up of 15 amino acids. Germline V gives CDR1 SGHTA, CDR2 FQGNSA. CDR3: CASSFGRHPRNIQYF. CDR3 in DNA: TGTGCCAGCAGCTTTGGGAGACACCCCCGGAACATTCAGTACTTC.

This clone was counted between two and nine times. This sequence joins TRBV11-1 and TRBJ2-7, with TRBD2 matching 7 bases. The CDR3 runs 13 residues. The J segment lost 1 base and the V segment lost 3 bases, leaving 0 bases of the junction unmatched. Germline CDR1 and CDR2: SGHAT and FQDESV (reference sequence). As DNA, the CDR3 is TGTGCCAGCAGCTTGGGGGGGTCCTACGAGCAGTACTTC. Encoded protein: CASSLGGSYEQYF.

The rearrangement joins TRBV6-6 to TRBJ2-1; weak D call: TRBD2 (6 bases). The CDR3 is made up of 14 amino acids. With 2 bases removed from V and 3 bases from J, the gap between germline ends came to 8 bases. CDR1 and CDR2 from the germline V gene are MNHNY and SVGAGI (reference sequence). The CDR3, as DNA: TGTGCCAGCAGTTACGTCGGGAGCTACAATGAGCAGTTCTTC. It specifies CASSYVGSYNEQFF.

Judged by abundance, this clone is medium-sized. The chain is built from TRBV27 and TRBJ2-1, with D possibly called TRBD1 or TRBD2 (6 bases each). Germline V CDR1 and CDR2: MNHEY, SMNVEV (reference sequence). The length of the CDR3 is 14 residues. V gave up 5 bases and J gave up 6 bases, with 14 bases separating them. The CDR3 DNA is TGTGCCAGCAGTCCTGGGGGGCTATTCAATGAGCAGTTCTTC. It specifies CASSPGGLFNEQFF.

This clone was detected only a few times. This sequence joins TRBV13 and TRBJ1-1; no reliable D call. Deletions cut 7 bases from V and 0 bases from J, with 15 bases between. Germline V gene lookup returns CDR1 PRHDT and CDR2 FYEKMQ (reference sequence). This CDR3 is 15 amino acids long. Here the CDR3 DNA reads TGTGCCAGCACCTGGGAAACATTCATGAACACTGAAGCTTTCTTT. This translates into CASTWETFMNTEAFF.

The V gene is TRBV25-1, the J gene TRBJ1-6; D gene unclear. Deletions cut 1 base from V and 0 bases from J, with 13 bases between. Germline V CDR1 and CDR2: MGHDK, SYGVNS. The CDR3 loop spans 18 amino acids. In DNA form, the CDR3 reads TGTGCCAGCAGTGAATGGGATGGCAGGAGCTCCTATAATTCACCCCTCCACTTT. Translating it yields CASSEWDGRSSYNSPLHF.

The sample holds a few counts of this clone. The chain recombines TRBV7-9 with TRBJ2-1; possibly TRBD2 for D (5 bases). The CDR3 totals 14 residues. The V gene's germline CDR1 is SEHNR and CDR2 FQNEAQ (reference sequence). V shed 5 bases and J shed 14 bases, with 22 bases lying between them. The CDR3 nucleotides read TGTGCCAGCAGCCCTGCGACTGTACCGGGGTTAAAGTTCTTC. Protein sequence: CASSPATVPGLKFF.

DNA of the CDR3: TGTGCCAGCCCTAGAAGGGGACAGGGGCGTTTATACTATGGCTACACCTTC. This codes for CASPRRGQGRLYYGYTF. The chain recombines TRBV9 with TRBJ1-2; the match to TRBD1 covers 10 bases. The V gene's germline CDR1 is SGDLS and CDR2 YYNGEE. V was clipped by 7 bases and J by 3 bases; unmatched bases: 15. This CDR3 has 17 residues.

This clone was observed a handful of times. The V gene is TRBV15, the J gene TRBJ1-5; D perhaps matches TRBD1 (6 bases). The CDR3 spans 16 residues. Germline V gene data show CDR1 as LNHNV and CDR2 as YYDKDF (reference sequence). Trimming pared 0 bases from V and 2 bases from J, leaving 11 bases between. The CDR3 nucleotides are TGTGCCACCAGCAGAGATAACAGGGACGGCAATCAGCCCCAGCATTTT. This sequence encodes CATSRDNRDGNQPQHF.

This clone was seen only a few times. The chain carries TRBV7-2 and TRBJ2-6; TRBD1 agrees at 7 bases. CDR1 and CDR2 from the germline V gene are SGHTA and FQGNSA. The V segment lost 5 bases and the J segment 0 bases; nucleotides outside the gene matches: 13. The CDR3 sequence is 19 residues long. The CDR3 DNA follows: TGTGCCAGCAGCCCCCGAGGGACAGACACCTACTCTGGGGCCAACGTCCTGACTTTC. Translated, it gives CASSPRGTDTYSGANVLTF.

The chain's CDR3 is CASTKRDRNTEAFF. The CDR3 nucleotides are TGTGCCAGCACCAAAAGGGACAGAAACACTGAAGCTTTCTTT. The gene calls are TRBV28 and TRBJ1-1, with TRBD1 identical over 7 bases. The V gene end was trimmed by 7 bases and the J gene end by 2 bases; junction bases not matched to a gene: 7. The CDR3 is 14 residues long. The germline gives CDR1 MDHEN, CDR2 SYDVKM.

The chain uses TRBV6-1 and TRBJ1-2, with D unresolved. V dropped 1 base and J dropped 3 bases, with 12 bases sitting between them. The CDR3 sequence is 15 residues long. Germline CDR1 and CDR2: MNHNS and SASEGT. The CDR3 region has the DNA TGTGCCAGCAGTGAAGGGCGGAGGTGGGACTATGGCTACACCTTC. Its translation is CASSEGRRWDYGYTF.

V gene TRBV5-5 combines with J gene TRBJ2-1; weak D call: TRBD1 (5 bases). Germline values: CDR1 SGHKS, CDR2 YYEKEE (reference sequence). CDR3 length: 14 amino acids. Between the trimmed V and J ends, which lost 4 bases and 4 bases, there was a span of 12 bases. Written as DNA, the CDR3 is TGTGCCAGCAGCAAACGACAGCAGTACAATGAGCAGTTCTTC. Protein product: CASSKRQQYNEQFF.

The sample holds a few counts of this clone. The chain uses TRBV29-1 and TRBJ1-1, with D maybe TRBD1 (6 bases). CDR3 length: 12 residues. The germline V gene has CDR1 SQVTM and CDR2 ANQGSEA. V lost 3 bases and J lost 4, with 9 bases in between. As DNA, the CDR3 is TGCAGCGTTGATTTAGGGGGCACTGAAGCTTTCTTT. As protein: CSVDLGGTEAFF.

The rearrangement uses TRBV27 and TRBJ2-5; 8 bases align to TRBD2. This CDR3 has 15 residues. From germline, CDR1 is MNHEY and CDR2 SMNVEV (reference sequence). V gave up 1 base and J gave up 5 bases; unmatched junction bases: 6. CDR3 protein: CASSLYGGGLETQYF. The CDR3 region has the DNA TGTGCCAGCAGTTTATACGGGGGGGGGTTGGAGACCCAGTACTTC.

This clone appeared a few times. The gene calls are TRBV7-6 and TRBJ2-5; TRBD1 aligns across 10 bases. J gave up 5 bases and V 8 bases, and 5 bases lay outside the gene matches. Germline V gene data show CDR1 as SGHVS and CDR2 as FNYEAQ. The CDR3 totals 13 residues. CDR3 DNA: TGTGCCAGCCGGGACAGGGGTTGGGAGACCCAGTACTTC. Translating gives CASRDRGWETQYF.

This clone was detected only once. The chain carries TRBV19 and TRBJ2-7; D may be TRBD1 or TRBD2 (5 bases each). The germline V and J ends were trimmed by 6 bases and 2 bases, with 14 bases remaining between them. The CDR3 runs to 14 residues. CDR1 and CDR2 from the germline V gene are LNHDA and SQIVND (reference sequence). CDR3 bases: TGTGCCAGTAGCAACCGGGGCCGACCCTACGAGCAGTACTTC. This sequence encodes CASSNRGRPYEQYF.

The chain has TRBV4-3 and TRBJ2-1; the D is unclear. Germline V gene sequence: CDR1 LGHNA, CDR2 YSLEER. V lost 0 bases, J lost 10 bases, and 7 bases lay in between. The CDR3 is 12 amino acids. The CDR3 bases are TGCGCCAGCAGCCAAGAGGTAAAGGAGCAGTTCTTC. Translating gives CASSQEVKEQFF.

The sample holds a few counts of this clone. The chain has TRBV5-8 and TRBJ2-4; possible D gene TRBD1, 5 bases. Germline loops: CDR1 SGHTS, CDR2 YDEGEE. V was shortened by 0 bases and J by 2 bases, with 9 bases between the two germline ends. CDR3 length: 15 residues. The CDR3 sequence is CASSLVRGPKNIQYF. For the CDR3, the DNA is TGTGCCAGCAGCTTGGTAAGGGGCCCCAAAAACATTCAGTACTTC.

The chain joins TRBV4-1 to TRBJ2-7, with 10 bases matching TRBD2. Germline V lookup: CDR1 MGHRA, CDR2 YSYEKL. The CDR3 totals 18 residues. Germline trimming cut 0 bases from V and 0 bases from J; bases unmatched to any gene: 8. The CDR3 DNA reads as TGCGCCAGCAGCCAAGATCCGCCGCGGACTAGCGGCTCCTACGAGCAGTACTTC. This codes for CASSQDPPRTSGSYEQYF.

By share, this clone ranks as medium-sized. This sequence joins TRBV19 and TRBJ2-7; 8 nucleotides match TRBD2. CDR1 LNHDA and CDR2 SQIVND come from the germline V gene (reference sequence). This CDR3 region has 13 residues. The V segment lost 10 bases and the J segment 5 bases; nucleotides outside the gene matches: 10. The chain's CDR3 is CATQPGRGDEQYF. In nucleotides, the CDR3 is TGTGCCACTCAGCCCGGGAGGGGAGACGAGCAGTACTTC.

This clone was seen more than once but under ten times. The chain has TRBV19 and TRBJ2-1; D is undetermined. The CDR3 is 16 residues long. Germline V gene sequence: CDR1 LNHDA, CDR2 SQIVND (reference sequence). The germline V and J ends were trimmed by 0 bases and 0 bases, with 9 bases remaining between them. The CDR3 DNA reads TGTGCCAGTAGTATAGATGCCAGAGGCTCCTACAATGAGCAGTTCTTC. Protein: CASSIDARGSYNEQFF. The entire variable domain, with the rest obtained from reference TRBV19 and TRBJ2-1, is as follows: DGGITQSPKYLFRKEGQNVTLSCEQNLNHDAMYWYRQDPGQGLRLIYYSQIVNDFQKGDIAEGYSVSREKKESFPLTVTSAQKNPTAFYLCASSIDARGSYNEQFFGPGTRLTVL.

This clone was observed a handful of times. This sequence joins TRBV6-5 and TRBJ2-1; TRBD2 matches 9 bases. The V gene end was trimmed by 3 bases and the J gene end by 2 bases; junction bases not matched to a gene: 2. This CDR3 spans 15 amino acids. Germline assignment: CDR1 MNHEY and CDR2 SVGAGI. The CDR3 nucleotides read TGTGCCAGCAGTTATAGCGGGAGCGCCTACAATGAGCAGTTCTTC. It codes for CASSYSGSAYNEQFF.